This entry concerns a single T cell receptor (beta chain). These data originate in a study of shared clonotypes between healthy human individuals. Turning to the study itself: Serving as donors were two women and a few men, whose ages spanned 18 to 49. The study used three CD4 naive, three CD4 memory, two CD8 naive and one CD8 memory plate per donor.

Naive CD8 cells were CD45RO-negative, positively selected for CCR7, excluding terminally differentiated effector memory CD45RA+ cells. Clones were sequenced by immunoSEQ multiplex PCR, and TCRdb holds only the in-frame ones, with some missing. The sample has about 700,000 clones; about 90% are singletons. J gave up 9 bases and V 2 bases, and 5 bases lay outside the gene matches. The CDR3 extends over 15 amino acids. Germline CDR1 is SGHTA and CDR2 is FQGTGA. The chain is built from TRBV7-3 and TRBJ2-1; 12 bases are a match to TRBD2. The sequence came from a man aged 25-45 years in good health. Sequencing input: naive CD8+ T cells sorted from blood. CDR3 region: CASSLEGLAGGEQFF. The CDR3, as DNA: TGTGCCAGCAGCTTAGAGGGACTAGCGGGCGGTGAGCAGTTCTTC.